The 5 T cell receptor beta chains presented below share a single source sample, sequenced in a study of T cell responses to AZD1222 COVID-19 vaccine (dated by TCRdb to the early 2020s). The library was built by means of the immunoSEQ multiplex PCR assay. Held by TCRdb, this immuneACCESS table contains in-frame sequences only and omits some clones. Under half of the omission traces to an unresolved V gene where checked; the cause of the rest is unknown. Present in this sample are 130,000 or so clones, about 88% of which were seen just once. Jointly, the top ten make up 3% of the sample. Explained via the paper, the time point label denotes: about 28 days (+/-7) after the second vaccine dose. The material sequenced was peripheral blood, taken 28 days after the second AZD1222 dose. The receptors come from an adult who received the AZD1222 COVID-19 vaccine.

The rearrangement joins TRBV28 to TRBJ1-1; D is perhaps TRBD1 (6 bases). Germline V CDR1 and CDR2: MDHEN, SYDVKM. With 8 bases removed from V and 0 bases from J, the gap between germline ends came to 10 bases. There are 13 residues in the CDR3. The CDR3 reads CASERGMNTEAFF. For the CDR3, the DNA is TGTGCCAGCGAAAGGGGGATGAACACTGAAGCTTTCTTT.

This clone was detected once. For the CDR3, the DNA is TGTGCCAGCAGTTACTCTGGGACCATGAACCAGCCCCAGCATTTT. Translated, it gives CASSYSGTMNQPQHF. This sequence joins TRBV6-6 and TRBJ1-5, with D possibly TRBD1 on 5 matching bases. V was clipped by 0 bases and J by 7 bases, with 13 bases between them. Germline-derived CDR1 and CDR2 are MNHNY and SVGAGI (reference sequence). The CDR3 consists of 15 residues.

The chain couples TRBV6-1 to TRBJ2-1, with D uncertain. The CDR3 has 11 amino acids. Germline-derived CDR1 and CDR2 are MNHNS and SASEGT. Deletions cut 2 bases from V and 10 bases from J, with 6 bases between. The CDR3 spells CASSESEEQFF. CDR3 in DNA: TGTGCCAGCAGTGAATCAGAAGAGCAGTTCTTC.

The CDR3: CAWSVRHDAEAFF. As DNA, the CDR3 is TGTGCCTGGAGTGTACGGCACGACGCTGAAGCTTTCTTT. The chain carries TRBV30 and TRBJ1-1; D unresolved. The length of the CDR3 is 13 residues. Germline V gene sequence: CDR1 GTSNPN, CDR2 SVGIG (reference sequence). V was cut by 0 bases and J by 6 bases, with 11 bases left in between. The variable domain in full, completed from reference TRBV30 and TRBJ1-1, reads SQTIHQWPATLVQPVGSPLSLECTVEGTSNPNLYWYRQAAGRGLQLLFYSVGIGQISSEVPQNLSASRPQDRQFILSSKKLLLSDSGFYLCAWSVRHDAEAFFGQGTRLTVV.

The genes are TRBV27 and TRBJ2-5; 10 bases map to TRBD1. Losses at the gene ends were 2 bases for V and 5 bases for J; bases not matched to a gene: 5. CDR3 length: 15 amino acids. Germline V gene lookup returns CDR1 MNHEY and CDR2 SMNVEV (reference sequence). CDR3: CASSLSGQGGETQYF. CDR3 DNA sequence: TGTGCCAGCAGTTTAAGTGGACAGGGGGGGGAGACCCAGTACTTC.